This T cell receptor (beta chain) comes out of a study of T cells in Graves' hyperthyroidism and ophthalmopathy. Study-wide results and caveats: The model made its ophthalmopathy prediction, and onset followed a median 6.5 months later. Most clonotypes expanded in the thyroid (above 0.001) were also present in blood.

This clonotype was seen at least ten times. Its antigen is still unknown. Exclusion of patients followed from uncontrolled infection, other autoimmune disease, pregnancy or lactation. The PBMCs were taken from approximately 9 ml of fresh peripheral blood. Researchers amplified the TCR beta CDR3 regions from RNA transcripts. TCR CDR3 underwent first-round RT-PCR with the HTBI primer set. TCRdb re-called the multiplex PCR reads through MiXCR, storing one row per CDR3 protein. The sample carries approximately 700,000 distinct CDR3 sequences, about a sixth recorded once. This CDR3 contains 14 residues. Germline-derived CDR1 and CDR2 are SNHLY and FYNNEI. Trimming stripped 6 bases from V and 5 bases from J, with 14 bases between.

This clonotype was sampled from a man between 18 and 29 years old with Graves' hyperthyroidism. V usage is TRBV2 and J usage is TRBJ2-1; D ambiguous. The sample was blood. Written as DNA, the CDR3 is TGTGCCAGCAGCTACCGAGTTTTTAACAATGAGCAGTTCTTC. Its translation: CASSYRVFNNEQFF.